This T cell receptor beta chain emerged from a study of CD8+CD57+ T cells in acquired aplastic anemia. Per germline, CDR1 SGHTA and CDR2 FQGNSA. The trim removed 5 bases at V and 1 base at J, leaving 6 bases unmatched. The CDR3 length is 15 residues. An expansion of CD8+CD57+ cells by flow cytometry had been shown in patients chosen for sequencing. The template used for profiling TCR beta VDJ and CDR3 was genomic DNA. One entry per CDR3 protein results from TCRdb running MiXCR on the reads. The table has hundreds of thousands of distinct CDR3 sequences, around 33% seen once; the top ten hold under 0.95%. A few counts support this clonotype.

This chain joins TRBV7-2 and TRBJ1-1, with 8 bases identical to TRBD1. The receptor was isolated from a human donor with aplastic anemia. What was sequenced was sorted CD4+, CD8+, or CD8+CD57+ T cells (not recorded which) from PBMCs. As DNA, the CDR3 is TGTGCCAGCAGCCTTCCCACAGGGGGGAACACTGAAGCTTTCTTT. This gives the protein CASSLPTGGNTEAFF.